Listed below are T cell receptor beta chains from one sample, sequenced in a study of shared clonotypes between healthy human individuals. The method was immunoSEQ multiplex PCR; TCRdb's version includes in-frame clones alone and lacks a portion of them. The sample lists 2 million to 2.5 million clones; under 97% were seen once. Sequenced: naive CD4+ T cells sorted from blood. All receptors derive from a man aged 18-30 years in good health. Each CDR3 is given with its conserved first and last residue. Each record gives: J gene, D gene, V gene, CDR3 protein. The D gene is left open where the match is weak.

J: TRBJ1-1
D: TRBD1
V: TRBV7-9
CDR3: CASSLEGTANTEAFF

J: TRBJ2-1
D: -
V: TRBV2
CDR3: CASSPQGITYNEQFF

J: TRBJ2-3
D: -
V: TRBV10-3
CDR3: CAISVGLFTDTQYF

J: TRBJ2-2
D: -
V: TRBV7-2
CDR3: CASSFWGGNTGELFF

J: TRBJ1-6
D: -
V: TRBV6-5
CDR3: CASSYGVSPLHF

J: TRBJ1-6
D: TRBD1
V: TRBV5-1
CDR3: CASSRAQGQNSPLHF

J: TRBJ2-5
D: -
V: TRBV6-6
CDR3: CASSSEGPSIGETQYF

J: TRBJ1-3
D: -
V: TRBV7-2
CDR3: CASSRGWAGAGNTIYF

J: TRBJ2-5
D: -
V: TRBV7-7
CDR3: CASSLGPRTDGETQYF

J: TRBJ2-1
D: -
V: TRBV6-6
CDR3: CASTAENEQFF

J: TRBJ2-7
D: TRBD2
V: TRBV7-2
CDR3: CASSYGTSRQYEQYF

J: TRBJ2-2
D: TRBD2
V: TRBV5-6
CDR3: CASSEGTSGTTNTGELFF

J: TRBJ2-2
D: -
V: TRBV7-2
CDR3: CASSLQRTNTGELFF

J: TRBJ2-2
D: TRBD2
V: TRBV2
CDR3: CASTAGGNTGELFF

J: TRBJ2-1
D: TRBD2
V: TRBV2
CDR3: CASRGGDYNEQFF

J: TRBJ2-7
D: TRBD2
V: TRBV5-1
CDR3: CASSRAWGSGGYEQYF

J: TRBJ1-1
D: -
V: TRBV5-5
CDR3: CASSRIDQGTEAFF

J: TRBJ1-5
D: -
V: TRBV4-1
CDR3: CASSQEGGVNNQPQHF

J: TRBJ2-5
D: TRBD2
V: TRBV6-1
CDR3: CASSGRTSGRVQETQYF

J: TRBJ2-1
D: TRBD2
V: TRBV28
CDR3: CASSPWRGESSYNEQFF

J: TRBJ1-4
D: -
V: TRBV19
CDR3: CASSIVPVATNEKLFF

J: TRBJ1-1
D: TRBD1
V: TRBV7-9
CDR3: CASSFIGTGGQTEAFF

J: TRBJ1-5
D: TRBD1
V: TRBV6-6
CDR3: CASRRRTGEDQPQHF

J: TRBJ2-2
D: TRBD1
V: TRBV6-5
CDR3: CASSYGGTVGELFF

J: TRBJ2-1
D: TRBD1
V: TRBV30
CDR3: CAWSRDRGYNEQFF

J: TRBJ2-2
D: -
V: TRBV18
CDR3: CASSHGTVNTGELFF